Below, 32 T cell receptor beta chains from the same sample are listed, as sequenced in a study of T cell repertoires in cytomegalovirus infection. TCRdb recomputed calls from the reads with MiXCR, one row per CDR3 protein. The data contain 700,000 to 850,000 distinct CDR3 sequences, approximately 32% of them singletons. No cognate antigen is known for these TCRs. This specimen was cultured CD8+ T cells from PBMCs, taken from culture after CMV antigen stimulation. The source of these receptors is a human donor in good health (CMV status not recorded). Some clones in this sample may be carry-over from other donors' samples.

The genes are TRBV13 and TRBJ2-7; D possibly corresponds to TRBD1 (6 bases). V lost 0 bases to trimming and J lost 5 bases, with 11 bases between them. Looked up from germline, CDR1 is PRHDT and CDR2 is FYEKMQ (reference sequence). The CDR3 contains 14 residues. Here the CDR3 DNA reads TGTGCCAGCAGCTTAGGCAGGGGTCGGCACGAGCAGTACTTC. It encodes CASSLGRGRHEQYF.

The CDR3 DNA reads as TGTGCCACCAGCAGAGGGGTTGGAGGGTCTAATGAAAAACTGTTTTTT. Translation: CATSRGVGGSNEKLFF. The V and J genes are TRBV15 and TRBJ1-4; D unresolved. CDR3 length: 16 amino acids. Germline V gives CDR1 LNHNV, CDR2 YYDKDF (reference sequence). V lost 1 base to trimming and J lost 3 bases, with 12 bases between them.

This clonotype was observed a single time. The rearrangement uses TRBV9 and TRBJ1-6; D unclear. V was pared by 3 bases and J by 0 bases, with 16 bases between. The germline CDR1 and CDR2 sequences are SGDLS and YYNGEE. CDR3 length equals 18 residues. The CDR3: CASSGEGSRSSYNSPLHF. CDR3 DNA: TGTGCCAGCAGCGGTGAAGGATCAAGGAGCTCCTATAATTCACCCCTCCACTTT. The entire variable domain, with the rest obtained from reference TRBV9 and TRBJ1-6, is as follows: DSGVTQTPKHLITATGQRVTLRCSPRSGDLSVYWYQQSLDQGLQFLIQYYNGEERAKGNILERFSAQQFPDLHSELNLSSLELGDSALYFCASSGEGSRSSYNSPLHFGNGTRLTVT.

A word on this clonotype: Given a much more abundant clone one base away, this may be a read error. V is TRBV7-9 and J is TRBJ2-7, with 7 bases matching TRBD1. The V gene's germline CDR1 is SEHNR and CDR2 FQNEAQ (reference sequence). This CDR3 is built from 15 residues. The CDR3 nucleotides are TGTGCCCGCAGCTCCTCGGGACAGAGACTTTACGAGCAGTACTTC. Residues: CARSSSGQRLYEQYF.

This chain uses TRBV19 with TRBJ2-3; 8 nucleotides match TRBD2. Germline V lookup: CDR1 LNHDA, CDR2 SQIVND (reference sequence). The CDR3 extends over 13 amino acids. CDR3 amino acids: CPIGGARTDTQYF. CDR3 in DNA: TGTCCTATCGGGGGGGCGCGCACAGATACGCAGTATTTT.

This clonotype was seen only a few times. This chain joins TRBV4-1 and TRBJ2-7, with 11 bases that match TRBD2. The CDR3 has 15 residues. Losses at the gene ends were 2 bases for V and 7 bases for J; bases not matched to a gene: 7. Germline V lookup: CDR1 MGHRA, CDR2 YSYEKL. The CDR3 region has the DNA TGCGCCAGCAGCCAACACATCCTAGCGGGGGGAGAGCAGTACTTC. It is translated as CASSQHILAGGEQYF.

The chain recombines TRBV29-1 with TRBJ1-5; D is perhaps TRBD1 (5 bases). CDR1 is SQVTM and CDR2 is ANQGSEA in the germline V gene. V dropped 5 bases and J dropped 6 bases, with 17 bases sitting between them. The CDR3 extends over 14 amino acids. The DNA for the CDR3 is TGCAGCGTTCTAGGGGACGGTGCGGGTCAGCCCCAGCATTTT. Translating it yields CSVLGDGAGQPQHF.

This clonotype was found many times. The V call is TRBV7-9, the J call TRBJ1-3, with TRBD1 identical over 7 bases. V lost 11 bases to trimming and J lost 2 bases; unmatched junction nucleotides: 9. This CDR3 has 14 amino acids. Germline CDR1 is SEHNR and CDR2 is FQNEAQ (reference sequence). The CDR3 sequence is CAPTDREAGNTIYF. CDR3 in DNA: TGTGCCCCGACCGACAGGGAAGCTGGAAACACCATATATTTT. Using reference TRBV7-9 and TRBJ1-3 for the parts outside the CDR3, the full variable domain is DTGVSQNPRHKITKRGQNVTFRCDPISEHNRLYWYRQTLGQGPEFLTYFQNEAQLEKSRLLSDRFSAERPKGSFSTLEIQRTEQGDSAMYLCAPTDREAGNTIYFGEGSWLTVV.

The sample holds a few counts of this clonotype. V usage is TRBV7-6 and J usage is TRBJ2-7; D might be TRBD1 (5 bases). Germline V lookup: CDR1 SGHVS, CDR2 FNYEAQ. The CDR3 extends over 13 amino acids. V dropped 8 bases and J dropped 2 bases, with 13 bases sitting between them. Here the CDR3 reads CASGPGPTYEQYF. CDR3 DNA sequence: TGTGCCAGCGGTCCAGGGCCCACCTACGAGCAGTACTTC.

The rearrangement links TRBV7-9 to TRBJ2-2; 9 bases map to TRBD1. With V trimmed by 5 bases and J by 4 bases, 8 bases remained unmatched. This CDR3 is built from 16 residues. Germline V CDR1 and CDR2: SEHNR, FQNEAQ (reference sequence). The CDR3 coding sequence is TGTGCCAGCAGCGGATCCCGGGACAGGGCCACCGGGGAGCTGTTTTTT. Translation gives CASSGSRDRATGELFF.

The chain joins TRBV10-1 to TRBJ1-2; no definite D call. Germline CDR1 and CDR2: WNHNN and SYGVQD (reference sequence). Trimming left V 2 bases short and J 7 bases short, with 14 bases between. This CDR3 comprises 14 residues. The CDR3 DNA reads TGCGCCAGCAGTGAGGATCTGGAGCTTGGTGGCTACACCTTC. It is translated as CASSEDLELGGYTF.

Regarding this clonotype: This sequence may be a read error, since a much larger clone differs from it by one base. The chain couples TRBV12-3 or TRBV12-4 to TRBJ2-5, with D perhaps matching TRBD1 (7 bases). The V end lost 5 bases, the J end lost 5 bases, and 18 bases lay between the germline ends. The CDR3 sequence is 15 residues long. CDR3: CASSPGGDRVETQYF. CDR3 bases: TGTGCCAGCAGTCCCGGAGGGGACAGAGTGGAGACCCAGTACTTC.

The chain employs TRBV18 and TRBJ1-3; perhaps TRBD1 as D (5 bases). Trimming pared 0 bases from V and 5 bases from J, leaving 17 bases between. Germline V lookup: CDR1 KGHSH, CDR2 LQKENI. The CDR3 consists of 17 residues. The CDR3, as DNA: TGTGCCAGCTCACCACCGTGGGACCCGGGACCACGAAACACCATATATTTT. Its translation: CASSPPWDPGPRNTIYF. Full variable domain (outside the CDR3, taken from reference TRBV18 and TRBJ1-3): NAGVMQNPRHLVRRRGQEARLRCSPMKGHSHVYWYRQLPEEGLKFMVYLQKENIIDESGMPKERFSAEFPKEGPSILRIQQVVRGDSAAYFCASSPPWDPGPRNTIYFGEGSWLTVV.

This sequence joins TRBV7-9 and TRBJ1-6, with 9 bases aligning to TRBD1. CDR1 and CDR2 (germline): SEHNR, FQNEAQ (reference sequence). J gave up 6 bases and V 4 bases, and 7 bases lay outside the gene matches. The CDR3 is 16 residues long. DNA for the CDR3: TGTGCCAGCAGCTCACGGGACAGGGCGGTTAATTCACCCCTCCACTTT. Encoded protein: CASSSRDRAVNSPLHF.

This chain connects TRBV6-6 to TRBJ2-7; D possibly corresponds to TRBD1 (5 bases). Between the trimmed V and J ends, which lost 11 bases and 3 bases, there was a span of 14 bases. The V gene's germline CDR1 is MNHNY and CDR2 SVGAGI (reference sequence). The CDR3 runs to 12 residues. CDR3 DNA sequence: TGTGCCGCAAAGGGGAAGGGCTACGAGCAGTACGTC. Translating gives CAAKGKGYEQYV.

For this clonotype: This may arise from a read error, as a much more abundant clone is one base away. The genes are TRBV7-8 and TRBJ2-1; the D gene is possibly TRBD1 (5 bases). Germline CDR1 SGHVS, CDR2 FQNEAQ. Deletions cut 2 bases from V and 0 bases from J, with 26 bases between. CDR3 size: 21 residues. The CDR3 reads CASSLLNRQGHMLSSYNEQFF. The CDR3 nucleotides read TGTGCCAGCAGCTTATTGAATAGGCAGGGTCACATGTTGAGCTCCTACAATGAGCAGTTCTTC.

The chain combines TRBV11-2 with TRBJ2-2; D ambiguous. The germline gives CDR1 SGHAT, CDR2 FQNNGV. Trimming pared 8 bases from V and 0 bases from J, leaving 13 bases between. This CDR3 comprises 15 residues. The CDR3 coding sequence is TGTGCCAGCCTAGGGTCAGGCTCGAACACCGGGGAGCTGTTTTTT. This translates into CASLGSGSNTGELFF.

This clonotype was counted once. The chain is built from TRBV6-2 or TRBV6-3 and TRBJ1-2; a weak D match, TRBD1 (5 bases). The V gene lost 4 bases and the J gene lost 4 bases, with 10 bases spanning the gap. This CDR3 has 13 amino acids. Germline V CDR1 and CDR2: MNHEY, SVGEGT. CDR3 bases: TGTGCCAGCAGTTCGACAGACGCCTATGGCTACACCTTC. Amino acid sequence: CASSSTDAYGYTF.

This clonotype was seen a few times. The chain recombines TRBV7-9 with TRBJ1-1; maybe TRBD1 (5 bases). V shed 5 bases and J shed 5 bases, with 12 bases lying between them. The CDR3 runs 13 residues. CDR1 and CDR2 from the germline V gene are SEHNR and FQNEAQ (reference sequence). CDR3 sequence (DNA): TGTGCCAGCAGCCGCTCAGGGAGGACTGAAGCTTTCTTT. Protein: CASSRSGRTEAFF.

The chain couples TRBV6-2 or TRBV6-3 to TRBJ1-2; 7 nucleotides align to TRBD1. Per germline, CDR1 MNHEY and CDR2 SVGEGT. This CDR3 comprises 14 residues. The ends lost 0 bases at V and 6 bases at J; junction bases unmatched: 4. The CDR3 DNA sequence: TGTGCCAGCAGTTACTCTGGGACAGCCCATGGCTACACCTTC. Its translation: CASSYSGTAHGYTF.

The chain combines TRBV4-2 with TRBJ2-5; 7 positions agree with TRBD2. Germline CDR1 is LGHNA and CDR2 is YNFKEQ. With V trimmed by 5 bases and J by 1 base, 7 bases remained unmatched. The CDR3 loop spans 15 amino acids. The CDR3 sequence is CASSSKSGGQETQYF. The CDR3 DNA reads TGTGCCAGCAGCTCCAAATCGGGGGGCCAAGAGACCCAGTACTTC.

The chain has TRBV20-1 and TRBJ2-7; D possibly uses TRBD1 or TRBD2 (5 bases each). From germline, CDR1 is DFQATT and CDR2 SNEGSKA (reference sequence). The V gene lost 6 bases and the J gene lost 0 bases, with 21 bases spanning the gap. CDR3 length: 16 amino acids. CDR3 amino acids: CSARGVLTESSYEQYF. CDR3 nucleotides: TGCAGTGCCCGAGGGGTCCTGACAGAGAGCTCCTACGAGCAGTACTTC.

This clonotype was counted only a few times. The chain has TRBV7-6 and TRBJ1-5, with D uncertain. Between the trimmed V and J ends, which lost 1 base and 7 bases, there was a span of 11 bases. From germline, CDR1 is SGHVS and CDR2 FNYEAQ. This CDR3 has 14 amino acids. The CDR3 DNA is TGTGCCAGCAGCTTAGAGGGATACGGCCAGCCCCAGCATTTT. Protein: CASSLEGYGQPQHF.

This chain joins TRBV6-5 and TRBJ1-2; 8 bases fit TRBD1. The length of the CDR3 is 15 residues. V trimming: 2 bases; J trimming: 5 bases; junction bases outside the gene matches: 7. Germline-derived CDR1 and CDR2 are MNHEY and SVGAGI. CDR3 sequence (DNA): TGTGCCAGCAGTTACGGGGCGGGACAGGTTTATGGCTACACCTTC. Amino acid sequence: CASSYGAGQVYGYTF.

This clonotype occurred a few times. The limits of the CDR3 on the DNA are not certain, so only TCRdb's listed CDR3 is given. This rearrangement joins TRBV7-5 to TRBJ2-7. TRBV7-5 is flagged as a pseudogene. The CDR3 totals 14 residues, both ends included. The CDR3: CISVSEAASRRQYF.

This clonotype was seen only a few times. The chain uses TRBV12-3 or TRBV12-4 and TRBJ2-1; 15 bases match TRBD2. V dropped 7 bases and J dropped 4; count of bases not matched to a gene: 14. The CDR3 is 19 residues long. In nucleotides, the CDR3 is TGTGCCAGCAAGGGACTAGCGGGGGGACCCCATTACCTATACAATGAGCAGTTCTTC. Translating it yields CASKGLAGGPHYLYNEQFF.

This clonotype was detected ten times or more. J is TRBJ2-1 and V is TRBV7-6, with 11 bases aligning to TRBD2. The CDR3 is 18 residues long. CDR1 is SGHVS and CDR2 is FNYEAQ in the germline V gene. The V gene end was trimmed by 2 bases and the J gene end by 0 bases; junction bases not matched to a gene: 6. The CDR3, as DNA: TGTGCCAGCAGCTTAAGGGGACTAGCGGTTTACTCCTACAATGAGCAGTTCTTC. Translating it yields CASSLRGLAVYSYNEQFF.

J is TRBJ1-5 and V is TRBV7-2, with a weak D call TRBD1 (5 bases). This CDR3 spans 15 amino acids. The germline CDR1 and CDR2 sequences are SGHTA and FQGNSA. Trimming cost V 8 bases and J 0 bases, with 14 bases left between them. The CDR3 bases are TGTGCCAGCCAACCAGACAGTAGTAGCAATCAGCCCCAGCATTTT. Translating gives CASQPDSSSNQPQHF.

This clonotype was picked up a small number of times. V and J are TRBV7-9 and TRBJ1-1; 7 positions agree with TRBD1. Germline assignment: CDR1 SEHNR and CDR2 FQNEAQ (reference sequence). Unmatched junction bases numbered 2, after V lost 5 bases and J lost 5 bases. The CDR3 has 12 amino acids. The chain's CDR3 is CASSGRGTEAFF. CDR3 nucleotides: TGTGCCAGCAGCGGCAGGGGGACTGAAGCTTTCTTT.

The CDR3 DNA is TGTGCCAGCAGTGGGGACAGGCGTCTTTTTCAAAACATTCAGTACTTC. It yields the protein CASSGDRRLFQNIQYF. The J gene is TRBJ2-4, the V gene TRBV2; 8 bases align to TRBD1. The CDR3 extends over 16 amino acids. The V and J ends lost 4 bases and 5 bases, in that order; junction bases with no gene match: 10. CDR1 SNHLY and CDR2 FYNNEI come from the germline V gene. Complete variable domain (other parts from reference TRBV2 and TRBJ2-4): EPEVTQTPSHQVTQMGQEVILRCVPISNHLYFYWYRQILGQKVEFLVSFYNNEISEKSEIFDDQFSVERPDGSNFTLKIRSTKLEDSAMYFCASSGDRRLFQNIQYFGAGTRLSVL.

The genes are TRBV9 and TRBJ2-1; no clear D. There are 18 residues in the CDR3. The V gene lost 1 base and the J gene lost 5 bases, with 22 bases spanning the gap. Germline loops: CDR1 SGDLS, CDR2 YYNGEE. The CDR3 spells CASSVRVARPKPHNEQFF. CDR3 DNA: TGTGCCAGCAGCGTACGTGTGGCACGGCCCAAACCCCACAATGAGCAGTTCTTC.

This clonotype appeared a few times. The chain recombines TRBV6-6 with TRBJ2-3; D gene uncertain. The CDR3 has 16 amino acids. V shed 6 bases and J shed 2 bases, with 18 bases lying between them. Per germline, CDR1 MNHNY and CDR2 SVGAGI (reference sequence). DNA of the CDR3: TGTGCCAGCAGAACGAACCCGGGTACCTTCACAGATACGCAGTATTTT. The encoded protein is CASRTNPGTFTDTQYF.